This TCR beta chain was captured in a study of T cell responses to AZD1222 COVID-19 vaccine. Study context: Recipients boosted at about 4 weeks or about 12 weeks are pooled. Study-level results: Increases in Spike-specific TCR breadth and depth were seen after two AZD1222 doses.

Remarks on this clone: Its antigen is not known.

Only in-frame clones appear in the TCRdb table, and some are missing; sequencing was by immunoSEQ multiplex PCR. The table includes roughly 180,000 clones, almost 90% detected once. CDR3 length: 15 residues. Germline lookup yields CDR1 MNHEY and CDR2 SVGEGT. J lost 1 base, V lost 5 bases, and 6 bases had no gene match. The receptor comes from an adult in good health. The sample in question was peripheral blood, obtained on day 0 of AZD1222 vaccination. The chain carries TRBV6-2 or TRBV6-3 and TRBJ2-7, with 9 bases that match TRBD1. CDR3 sequence (DNA): TGTGCCAGCAGTCAAGGACAGGGGTTTTCCTACGAGCAGTACTTC. It specifies CASSQGQGFSYEQYF.